These T cell receptor beta chains were read from a single sample in a study of T cell responses to AZD1222 COVID-19 vaccine. Clones were sequenced by immunoSEQ multiplex PCR, and TCRdb holds only the in-frame ones, with some missing. The sample lists 160,000 or so clones, more than 80% occurring once. This sample comprised peripheral blood, obtained 28 days after the second dose of the MenACWY control vaccine. Receptors were obtained from an adult who received the MenACWY meningococcal vaccine as a control. Both conserved end residues are part of each CDR3. A D gene is named only where the DNA matches it firmly.

d_call v_call cdr3_aa
- TRBV20-1 CSASDGGNTEAFF
- TRBV11-2 CASSDSGYGYTF
- TRBV7-9 CASSAIGAPTINQPQHF
- TRBV18 CASSWVETTYEQYF
- TRBV13 CASSPRRRIYTDTQYF
- TRBV7-9 CASSLVMGKGSGANVLTF
- TRBV28 CASSSSLAVSSYNEQFF
- TRBV2 CASSESGSGELFF
- TRBV7-9 CASSWPNDERYEQYF
TRBD1 TRBV19 CASSILGTGEKLFF
TRBD1 TRBV28 CASRKDRAPLGYTF
- TRBV19 CASSMSWGGIDYEQYF
- TRBV5-1 CASSLGQSYGYTF
- TRBV5-8 CASSLGRGGDYGYTF
- TRBV30 CALRQVTEKLFF
TRBD1 TRBV6-5 CASSPDRASGTQYF
TRBD2 TRBV19 CASSVSGSSYNEQFF
- TRBV5-4 CASSSAERTQYF
- TRBV10-3 CAIRGTNTEAFF
TRBD2 TRBV5-8 CASSPRGTSGTGELFF
- TRBV5-4 CASTPAERGSTTYNEQFF
TRBD2 TRBV7-2 CASSHPTSGSWGTDTQYF
TRBD1 TRBV9 CASSAATGLYGYTF
TRBD2 TRBV4-3 CASSQDSSSGRARELFF
TRBD1 TRBV6-5 CASSLTTGGPIAF
- TRBV19 CASSIDPAEYNEKLFF
TRBD1 TRBV6-6 CAIQQDRGNYNSPLHF
TRBD2 TRBV12-3/TRBV12-4 CASSLGLANEQYF
TRBD2 TRBV28 CASTVAGAVQETQYF
- TRBV9 CASSVATTASTSNYGYTF
TRBD1 TRBV10-3 CAINQGASSYNEQFF
- TRBV7-9 CASSLNRLPYEQYF
- TRBV18 CASAPQGRTEAFF
- TRBV28 CASSLPGDTGELFF
- TRBV6-5 CASSYYTRDEQYF
- TRBV3-1/TRBV3-2 CASSQDPRTAFSGELFF
TRBD1 TRBV28 CASSPGQGRWQYF
TRBD2 TRBV27 CASTGLAANYNEQFF
TRBD2 TRBV29-1 CSVEVAGGPTDTQYF
- TRBV3-1/TRBV3-2 CASSRENTGELFF
- TRBV7-6 CASSLYPQVKATEAFF
- TRBV6-5 CASRGNTDTQYF
- TRBV9 CASSVGGNTGSYEQYF
TRBD1 TRBV7-9 CASSSTGVTGELFF
- TRBV5-6 CASSLVRVADPSYNEQFF
- TRBV10-3 CAISERGMNTEAFF
TRBD1 TRBV24-1 CATELDREVFDGYTF
- TRBV10-1 CASSESGTDTQYF
- TRBV6-2/TRBV6-3 CASSLIYGYTF
TRBD2 TRBV20-1 CSASGSGRSSYEQYF
TRBD2 TRBV9 CASSVSGSEIGTDTQYF
- TRBV10-3 CAIRPGRANYGYTF
- TRBV5-1 CASSGALGSYNSPLHF